Below are 29 T cell receptor beta chains sequenced from a single sample in a study of control samples from healthy donors and cancer patients. Sequencing used immunoSEQ multiplex PCR; TCRdb keeps in-frame clones, though not all of them. The repertoire holds 100,000 to 150,000 clones, with around 90% as singletons. The sample was blood. These receptors were taken from a man younger than 35 in good health.

The chain has TRBV19 and TRBJ2-3, with D possibly TRBD1 on 5 matching bases. Germline V gives CDR1 LNHDA, CDR2 SQIVND (reference sequence). The CDR3 extends over 16 amino acids. V was cut by 2 bases and J by 2 bases, with 14 bases left in between. CDR3 sequence: CASSILIGVNTDTQYF. As DNA, the CDR3 is TGTGCCAGTAGTATATTGATAGGGGTAAACACAGATACGCAGTATTTT.

This clone is a singleton in its sample. This chain links TRBV5-1 with TRBJ2-3; D remains unclear. The germline V gene has CDR1 SGHRS and CDR2 YFSETQ. Trimming stripped 2 bases from V and 0 bases from J, with 10 bases between. This CDR3 is built from 15 residues. The CDR3 sequence: CASSFSITSTDTQYF. CDR3 DNA sequence: TGCGCCAGCAGCTTCAGCATAACTAGCACAGATACGCAGTATTTT. The full variable domain, its missing parts supplied by reference TRBV5-1 and TRBJ2-3, is KAGVTQTPRYLIKTRGQQVTLSCSPISGHRSVSWYQQTPGQGLQFLFEYFSETQRNKGNFPGRFSGRQFSNSRSEMNVSTLELGDSALYLCASSFSITSTDTQYFGPGTRLTVL.

The chain is built from TRBV18 and TRBJ2-7, with TRBD1 as a possible D gene (6 bases). Trimming left V 4 bases short and J 4 bases short, with 11 bases between. There are 13 residues in the CDR3. Germline values: CDR1 KGHSH, CDR2 LQKENI. The CDR3 is CASSLQGVYEQYF. CDR3 coding DNA: TGTGCCAGCTCACTACAGGGAGTGTACGAGCAGTACTTC.

The chain links TRBV19 to TRBJ1-1; possibly TRBD1 for D (5 bases). This CDR3 comprises 15 residues. Trimming removed 5 bases from V and 4 bases from J, with 17 bases in between. Looked up from germline, CDR1 is LNHDA and CDR2 is SQIVND (reference sequence). CDR3 nucleotides: TGTGCCAGTAGTCCGGTAGGGGAGGAGAGCACTGAAGCTTTCTTT. It specifies CASSPVGEESTEAFF.

The J gene is TRBJ1-1, the V gene TRBV3-1 (or the pseudogene TRBV3-2); D is ambiguous. V gave up 1 base and J gave up 1 base, with 7 bases separating them. The germline V gene encodes CDR1 LGHDT and CDR2 YNNKEL (reference sequence). This CDR3 spans 14 amino acids. Here the CDR3 reads CASSQGHRNTEAFF. CDR3 DNA: TGTGCCAGCAGCCAAGGCCACAGGAACACTGAAGCTTTCTTT.

The V call is TRBV27, the J call TRBJ1-1; D unresolved. V was clipped by 5 bases and J by 0 bases, with 7 bases between them. CDR1 MNHEY and CDR2 SMNVEV come from the germline V gene (reference sequence). The CDR3 runs to 13 residues. The CDR3: CASSGRLNTEAFF. CDR3 DNA: TGTGCCAGCAGTGGTCGGTTGAACACTGAAGCTTTCTTT.

The chain links TRBV6-6 to TRBJ1-6; maybe TRBD1 (5 bases). CDR3 size: 16 residues. With 0 bases removed from V and 6 bases from J, the gap between germline ends came to 12 bases. Germline values: CDR1 MNHNY, CDR2 SVGAGI (reference sequence). The chain's CDR3 is CASSYSPREPNSPLHF. DNA of the CDR3: TGTGCCAGCAGTTACTCGCCCAGGGAGCCTAATTCACCCCTCCACTTT.

The rearrangement links TRBV9 to TRBJ2-3; possible D gene TRBD1, 5 bases. The germline V gene encodes CDR1 SGDLS and CDR2 YYNGEE. There are 14 residues in the CDR3. V was clipped by 0 bases and J by 4 bases, with 9 bases between them. CDR3 DNA: TGTGCCAGCAGCGTAGCCCCAGGGCCAGATACGCAGTATTTT. The encoded protein is CASSVAPGPDTQYF.

The chain couples TRBV5-5 to TRBJ2-7; D might be TRBD2 (7 bases). Deletions cut 4 bases from V and 7 bases from J, with 12 bases between. CDR3 size: 12 residues. Germline assignment: CDR1 SGHKS and CDR2 YYEKEE (reference sequence). CDR3 DNA: TGTGCCAGCAGCCCGGGGGGCCTGGAGCAGTACTTC. Residues: CASSPGGLEQYF.

The chain combines TRBV3-1 (or the pseudogene TRBV3-2) with TRBJ1-6; the match to TRBD1 covers 7 bases. The V gene's germline CDR1 is LGHDT and CDR2 YNNKEL (reference sequence). The J segment lost 10 bases and the V segment lost 5 bases, leaving 8 bases of the junction unmatched. This CDR3 has 14 residues. CDR3 region: CASSSGTVRSPLHF. The CDR3 nucleotides read TGTGCCAGCAGCTCCGGGACAGTAAGGTCACCCCTCCACTTT.

The rearrangement joins TRBV25-1 to TRBJ2-7, with D possibly being TRBD1 (6 bases). The ends were cut back, 3 bases at V and 5 bases at J, with 11 bases in the middle. The CDR3 contains 13 residues. Germline V CDR1 and CDR2: MGHDK, SYGVNS. The CDR3 region is CASSEGALDEQYF. The DNA for the CDR3 is TGTGCCAGCAGTGAGGGGGCTCTCGACGAGCAGTACTTC.

The chain couples TRBV30 to TRBJ1-1, with TRBD1 as a possible D gene (6 bases). With 2 bases removed from V and 1 base from J, the gap between germline ends came to 8 bases. The CDR3 totals 13 residues. Germline V gives CDR1 GTSNPN, CDR2 SVGIG (reference sequence). The CDR3 loop is CAWSLQGNTEAFF. DNA for the CDR3: TGTGCCTGGAGTCTACAGGGGAACACTGAAGCTTTCTTT.

The rearrangement uses TRBV19 and TRBJ2-5, with TRBD1 matching over 7 bases. The CDR3 has 15 amino acids. From germline, CDR1 is LNHDA and CDR2 SQIVND (reference sequence). Trimming cost V 7 bases and J 4 bases; bases outside gene matches: 12. CDR3 nucleotide sequence: TGTGCCAGTACCAGGGGGAGCCGACCGGGAGAGACCCAGTACTTC. The encoded protein is CASTRGSRPGETQYF.

V is TRBV7-3 and J is TRBJ1-5; a weak D match, TRBD1 (5 bases). CDR3 size: 13 residues. Trimming left V 1 base short and J 8 bases short, with 9 bases between. Germline V lookup: CDR1 SGHTA, CDR2 FQGTGA. DNA for the CDR3: TGTGCCAGCAGCTTAAGTGAGGGGAAGCCCCAGCATTTT. As protein: CASSLSEGKPQHF.

This chain uses TRBV7-2 with TRBJ1-2; 11 nucleotides line up with TRBD1. The CDR3 has 16 residues. Looked up from germline, CDR1 is SGHTA and CDR2 is FQGNSA. Trimming took 1 base from V and 3 from J; bases not matched to a gene: 4. The CDR3 spells CASSLGGQGAYYGYTF. The CDR3 nucleotides are TGTGCCAGCAGCTTAGGAGGACAGGGGGCGTACTATGGCTACACCTTC. Looking up the rest from reference TRBV7-2 and TRBJ1-2 gives the full variable domain: GAGVSQSPSNKVTEKGKDVELRCDPISGHTALYWYRQSLGQGLEFLIYFQGNSAPDKSGLPSDRFSAERTGGSVSTLTIQRTQQEDSAVYLCASSLGGQGAYYGYTFGSGTRLTVV.

CDR3 loop: CASSSGEVGGFNEKLFF. In nucleotides, the CDR3 is TGTGCCAGCAGCTCCGGGGAGGTTGGGGGCTTTAATGAAAAACTGTTTTTT. The genes are TRBV7-8 and TRBJ1-4; a weak D match, TRBD1 (6 bases). V dropped 4 bases and J dropped 4 bases, with 19 bases sitting between them. Germline CDR1 SGHVS, CDR2 FQNEAQ. The CDR3 runs to 17 residues.

This clone was detected only once. The chain couples TRBV19 to TRBJ2-3, with 8 bases that match TRBD2. The J segment lost 8 bases and the V segment lost 7 bases, leaving 17 bases of the junction unmatched. There are 16 residues in the CDR3. Germline V gives CDR1 LNHDA, CDR2 SQIVND (reference sequence). CDR3 coding DNA: TGTGCCAGTACCCTCAGGGCGGGGGGCCAAAGTAGTACGCAGTATTTT. It yields the protein CASTLRAGGQSSTQYF.

The chain recombines TRBV19 with TRBJ1-5, with TRBD1 identical over 7 bases. Losses at the gene ends were 1 base for V and 2 bases for J; bases not matched to a gene: 11. CDR1 and CDR2 from the germline V gene are LNHDA and SQIVND (reference sequence). The CDR3 contains 18 residues. The CDR3 region is CASSIVWVGDSRNQPQHF. The CDR3 DNA reads as TGTGCCAGTAGTATAGTTTGGGTTGGGGACAGCCGCAATCAGCCCCAGCATTTT.

The J gene is TRBJ1-2, the V gene TRBV4-1; TRBD1 aligns across 8 bases. Germline loops: CDR1 MGHRA, CDR2 YSYEKL. V dropped 1 base and J dropped 4; count of bases not matched to a gene: 8. The length of the CDR3 is 16 residues. This CDR3 reads CASSQGATGVGYGYTF. For the CDR3, the DNA is TGCGCCAGCAGCCAAGGAGCGACAGGGGTCGGCTATGGCTACACCTTC.

V gene TRBV7-8 combines with J gene TRBJ1-2, with no clear D. Germline V gives CDR1 SGHVS, CDR2 FQNEAQ. With 1 base removed from V and 0 bases from J, the gap between germline ends came to 3 bases. This CDR3 comprises 13 residues. CDR3 protein: CASSLDANYGYTF. DNA of the CDR3: TGTGCCAGCAGCTTAGACGCTAACTATGGCTACACCTTC. The full variable domain, with the rest looked up from reference TRBV7-8 and TRBJ1-2, is GAGVSQSPRYKVAKRGQDVALRCDPISGHVSLFWYQQALGQGPEFLTYFQNEAQLDKSGLPSDRFFAERPEGSVSTLKIQRTQQEDSAVYLCASSLDANYGYTFGSGTRLTVV.

This chain uses TRBV21-1 with TRBJ1-5. TRBV21-1 is noted as a pseudogene. The CDR3 is 17 residues long. This chain's CDR3 is CASSPPGPGEINQPQHF. The CDR3 bases are TGTGCCAGCAGCCCTCCGGGGCCGGGGGAGATTAATCAGCCCCAGCATTTT.

V is TRBV21-1 and J is TRBJ2-2. TRBV21-1 is an annotated pseudogene. There are 13 residues in the CDR3. Here the CDR3 reads CASRNMVTGELFF. For the CDR3, the DNA is TGTGCCAGTAGAAACATGGTCACCGGGGAGCTGTTTTTT.

This clone was seen a single time. This chain joins TRBV5-1 and TRBJ2-7; 14 bases align to TRBD2. The V gene's germline CDR1 is SGHRS and CDR2 YFSETQ. This CDR3 comprises 13 residues. Trimming cost V 7 bases and J 3 bases; bases outside gene matches: 0. This chain's CDR3 is CASGTSGGYEQYF. The DNA of the CDR3 is TGCGCCAGCGGGACTAGCGGGGGCTACGAGCAGTACTTC.

J is TRBJ1-1 and V is TRBV27; D is possibly TRBD1 (5 bases). This CDR3 spans 13 amino acids. Per the germline V gene, CDR1 is MNHEY and CDR2 is SMNVEV (reference sequence). The V end was cut by 2 bases, the J end by 1 base, with 5 bases between. In DNA, the CDR3 is TGTGCCAGCAGTTTAAGGGGGAACACTGAAGCTTTCTTT. Protein sequence: CASSLRGNTEAFF.

The genes are TRBV2 and TRBJ2-6, with 8 positions matching TRBD1. CDR1 and CDR2 (germline): SNHLY, FYNNEI. This CDR3 comprises 17 residues. Losses at the gene ends were 5 bases for V and 0 bases for J; bases not matched to a gene: 6. The CDR3 protein is CASSWTGKGSGANVLTF. The CDR3 coding sequence is TGTGCCAGCAGTTGGACAGGGAAGGGCTCTGGGGCCAACGTCCTGACTTTC.

In its sample, this clone was seen once. The chain joins TRBV11-2 to TRBJ1-6, with D tentatively TRBD1 (5 bases). CDR3 length: 13 amino acids. Germline CDR1 SGHAT, CDR2 FQNNGV. V lost 5 bases and J lost 13, with 15 bases in between. The CDR3 sequence: CASSPRTPAPLHF. The CDR3 coding sequence is TGTGCCAGCAGCCCCCGGACACCTGCCCCCCTCCACTTT.

V and J are TRBV27 and TRBJ2-3; 10 bases match TRBD2. The CDR3 length is 16 residues. The ends lost 2 bases at V and 5 bases at J; junction bases unmatched: 7. In germline, CDR1 is MNHEY, CDR2 SMNVEV (reference sequence). CDR3 DNA sequence: TGTGCCAGCAGTTTAACAGCGGGGGGGCCGGAAGATACGCAGTATTTT. It yields the protein CASSLTAGGPEDTQYF.

The chain couples TRBV11-3 to TRBJ2-1; no definite D call. The CDR3 runs 14 residues. Germline V CDR1 and CDR2: SGHNT, YENEEA. V was cut by 4 bases and J by 5 bases, with 12 bases left in between. In nucleotides, the CDR3 is TGTGCCAGCAGCTCATGGACCCTTAACAATGAGCAGTTCTTC. This gives the protein CASSSWTLNNEQFF.

The rearrangement uses TRBV18 and TRBJ1-2, with D hard to call. CDR3 size: 13 residues. Trimming removed 4 bases from V and 2 bases from J, with 8 bases in between. Per the germline V gene, CDR1 is KGHSH and CDR2 is LQKENI. The CDR3 DNA is TGTGCCAGCTCACAAGGAGAAAACTATGGCTACACCTTC. It specifies CASSQGENYGYTF.